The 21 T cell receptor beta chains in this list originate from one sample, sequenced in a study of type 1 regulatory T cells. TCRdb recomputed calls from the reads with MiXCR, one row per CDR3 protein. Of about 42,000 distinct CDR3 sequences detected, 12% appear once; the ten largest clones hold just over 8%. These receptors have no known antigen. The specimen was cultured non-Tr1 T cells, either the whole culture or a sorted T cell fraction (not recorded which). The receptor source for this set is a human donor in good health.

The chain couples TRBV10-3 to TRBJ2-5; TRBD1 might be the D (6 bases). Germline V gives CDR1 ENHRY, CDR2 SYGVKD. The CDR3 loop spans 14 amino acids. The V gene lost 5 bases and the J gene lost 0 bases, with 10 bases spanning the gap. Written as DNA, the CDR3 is TGTGCCATCAGTCCAGGGGACGACCAAGAGACCCAGTACTTC. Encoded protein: CAISPGDDQETQYF.

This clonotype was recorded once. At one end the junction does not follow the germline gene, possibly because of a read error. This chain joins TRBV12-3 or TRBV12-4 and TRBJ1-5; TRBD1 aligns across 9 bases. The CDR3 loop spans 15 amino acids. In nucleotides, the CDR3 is TGTGCCAGCAGTTTGGGACAGGGATTCGCTCAGCCCCGGCATTTT. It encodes CASSLGQGFAQPRHF.

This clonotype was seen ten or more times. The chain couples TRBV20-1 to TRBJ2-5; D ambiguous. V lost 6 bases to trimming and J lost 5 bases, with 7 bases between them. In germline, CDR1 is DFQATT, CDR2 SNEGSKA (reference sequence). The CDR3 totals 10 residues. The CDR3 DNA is TGCAGTGCGGCGGCGGAGACCCAGTACTTC. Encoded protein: CSAAAETQYF.

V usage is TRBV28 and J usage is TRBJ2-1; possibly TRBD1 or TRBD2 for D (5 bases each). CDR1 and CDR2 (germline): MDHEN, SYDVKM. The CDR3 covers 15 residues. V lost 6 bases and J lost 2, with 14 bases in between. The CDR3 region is CASRTGADAYNEQFF. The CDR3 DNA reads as TGTGCCAGCAGAACCGGGGCGGACGCCTACAATGAGCAGTTCTTC.

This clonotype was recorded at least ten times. The CDR3 loop reads CASSLGWDQPQHF. In DNA, the CDR3 is TGTGCCAGCAGCTTGGGTTGGGATCAGCCCCAGCATTTT. The chain combines TRBV5-8 with TRBJ1-5; D call uncertain. Germline CDR1 and CDR2: SGHTS and YDEGEE. The CDR3 extends over 13 amino acids. Trimming left V 0 bases short and J 5 bases short, with 6 bases between. The entire variable domain, with the rest obtained from reference TRBV5-8 and TRBJ1-5, is as follows: EAGVTQSPTHLIKTRGQQATLRCSPISGHTSVYWYQQALGLGLQFLLWYDEGEERNRGNFPPRFSGRQFPNYSSELNVNALELEDSALYLCASSLGWDQPQHFGDGTRLSIL.

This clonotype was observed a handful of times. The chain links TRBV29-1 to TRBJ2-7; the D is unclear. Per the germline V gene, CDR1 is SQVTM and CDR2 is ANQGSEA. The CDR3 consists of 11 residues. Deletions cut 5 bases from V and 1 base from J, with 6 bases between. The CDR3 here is CSVLESYEQYF. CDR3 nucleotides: TGCAGCGTTCTGGAGTCCTACGAGCAGTACTTC.

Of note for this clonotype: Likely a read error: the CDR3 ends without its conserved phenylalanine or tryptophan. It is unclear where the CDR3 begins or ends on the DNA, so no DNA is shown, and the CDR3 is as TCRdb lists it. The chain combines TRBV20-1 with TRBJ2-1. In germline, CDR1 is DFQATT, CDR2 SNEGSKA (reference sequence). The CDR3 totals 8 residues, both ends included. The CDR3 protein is CSARDEAA.

The CDR3 sequence: CASHRDYTDTQYF. In DNA form, the CDR3 reads TGTGCCAGCCACCGGGACTACACAGATACGCAGTATTTT. This chain connects TRBV2 to TRBJ2-3; TRBD2 agrees at 7 bases. J gave up 2 bases and V 8 bases, and 4 bases lay outside the gene matches. The CDR3 runs to 13 residues. Germline loops: CDR1 SNHLY, CDR2 FYNNEI.

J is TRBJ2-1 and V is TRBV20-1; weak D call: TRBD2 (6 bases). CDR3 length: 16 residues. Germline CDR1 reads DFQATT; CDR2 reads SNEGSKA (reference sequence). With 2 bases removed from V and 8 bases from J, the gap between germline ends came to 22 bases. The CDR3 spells CSARPPIGGKGDEQFF. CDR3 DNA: TGCAGTGCTAGACCCCCGATCGGCGGGAAAGGGGATGAGCAGTTCTTC.

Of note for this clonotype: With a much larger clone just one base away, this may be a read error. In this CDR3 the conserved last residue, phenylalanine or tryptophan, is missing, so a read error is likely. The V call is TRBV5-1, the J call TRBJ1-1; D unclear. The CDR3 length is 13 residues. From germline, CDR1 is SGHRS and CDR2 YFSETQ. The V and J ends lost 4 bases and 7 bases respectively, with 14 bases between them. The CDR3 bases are TGCGCCAGCAGCGCAGACAAGGCCCATGAAGCTTTCCTT. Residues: CASSADKAHEAFL.

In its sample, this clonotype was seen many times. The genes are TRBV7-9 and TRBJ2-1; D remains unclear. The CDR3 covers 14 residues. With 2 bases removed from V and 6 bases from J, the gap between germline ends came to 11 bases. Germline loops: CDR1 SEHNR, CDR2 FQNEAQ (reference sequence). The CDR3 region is CASSLTLARNEQFF. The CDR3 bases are TGTGCCAGCAGCTTAACCTTGGCCCGCAATGAGCAGTTCTTC.

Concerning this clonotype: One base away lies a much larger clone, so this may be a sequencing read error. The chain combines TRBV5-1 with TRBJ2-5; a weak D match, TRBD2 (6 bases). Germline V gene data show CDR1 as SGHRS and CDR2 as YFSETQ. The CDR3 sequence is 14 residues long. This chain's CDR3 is CTSSVRESGETQYF. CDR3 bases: TGCACCAGCAGCGTTCGGGAAAGCGGGGAGACCCAGTACTTC.

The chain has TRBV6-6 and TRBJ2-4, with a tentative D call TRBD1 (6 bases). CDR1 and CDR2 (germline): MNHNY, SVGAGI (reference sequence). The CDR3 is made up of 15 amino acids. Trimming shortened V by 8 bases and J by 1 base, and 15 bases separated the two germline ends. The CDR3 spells CASQRGGTAKNIQYF. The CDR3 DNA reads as TGTGCCAGCCAGAGAGGGGGTACGGCCAAAAACATTCAGTACTTC.

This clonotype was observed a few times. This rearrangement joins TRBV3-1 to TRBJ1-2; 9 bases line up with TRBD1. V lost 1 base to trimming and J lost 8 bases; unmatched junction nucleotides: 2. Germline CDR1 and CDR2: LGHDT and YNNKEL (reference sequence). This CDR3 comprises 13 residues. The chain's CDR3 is CASSQGQGGGYTF. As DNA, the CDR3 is TGTGCCAGCAGCCAAGGACAGGGGGGAGGCTACACCTTC.

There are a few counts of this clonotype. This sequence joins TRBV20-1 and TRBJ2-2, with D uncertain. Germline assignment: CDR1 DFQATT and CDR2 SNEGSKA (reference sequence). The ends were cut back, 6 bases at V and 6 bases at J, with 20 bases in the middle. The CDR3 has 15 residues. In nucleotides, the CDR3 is TGCAGTGCCCCAAGCGCGGAGAGTGTGGCCGGGGAGCTGTTTTTT. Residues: CSAPSAESVAGELFF.

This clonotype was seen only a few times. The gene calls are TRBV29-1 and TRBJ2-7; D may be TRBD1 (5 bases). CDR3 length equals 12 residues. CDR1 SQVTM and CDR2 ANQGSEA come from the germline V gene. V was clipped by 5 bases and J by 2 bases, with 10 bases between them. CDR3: CSVRQPAYEQYF. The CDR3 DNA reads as TGCAGCGTTCGACAGCCAGCCTACGAGCAGTACTTC.

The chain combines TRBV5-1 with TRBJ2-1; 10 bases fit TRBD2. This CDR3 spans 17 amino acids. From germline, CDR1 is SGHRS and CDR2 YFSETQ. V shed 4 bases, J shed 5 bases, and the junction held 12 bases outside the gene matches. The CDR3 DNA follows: TGCGCCAGCAGCCTTCTTTTACTAGCGGGGAACGACAATGAGCAGTTCTTC. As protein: CASSLLLLAGNDNEQFF.

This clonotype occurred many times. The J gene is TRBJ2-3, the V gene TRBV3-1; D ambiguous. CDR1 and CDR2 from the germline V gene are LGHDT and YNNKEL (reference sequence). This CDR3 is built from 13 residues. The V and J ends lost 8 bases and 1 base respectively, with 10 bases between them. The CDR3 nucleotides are TGTGCCAGCCGACTCCTAGGCACAGATACGCAGTATTTT. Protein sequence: CASRLLGTDTQYF.

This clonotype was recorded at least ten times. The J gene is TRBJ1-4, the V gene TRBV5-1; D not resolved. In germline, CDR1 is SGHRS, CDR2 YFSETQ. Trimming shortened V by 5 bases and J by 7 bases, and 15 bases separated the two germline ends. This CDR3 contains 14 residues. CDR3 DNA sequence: TGCGCCAGCAGATCGACCGACAACGCTGAAAAACTGTTTTTT. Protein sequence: CASRSTDNAEKLFF.

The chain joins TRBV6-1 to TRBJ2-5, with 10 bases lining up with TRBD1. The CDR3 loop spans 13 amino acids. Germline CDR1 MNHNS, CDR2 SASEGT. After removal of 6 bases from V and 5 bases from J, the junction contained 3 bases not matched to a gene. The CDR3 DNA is TGTGCCAGCAGGGGGACAGGGGTGGAGACCCAGTACTTC. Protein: CASRGTGVETQYF.

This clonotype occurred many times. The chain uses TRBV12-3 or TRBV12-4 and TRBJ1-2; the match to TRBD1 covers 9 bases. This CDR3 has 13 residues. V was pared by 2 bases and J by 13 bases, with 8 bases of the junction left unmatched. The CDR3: CASSLQTGGAGTF. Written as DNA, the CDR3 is TGTGCCAGCAGTTTACAAACAGGGGGCGCCGGCACCTTC.